The 9 T cell receptor beta chains presented below share a single source sample, sequenced in a study of blood T cell repertoires in COVID-19. TCRdb's table, derived via immunoSEQ multiplex PCR, lists solely in-frame clones and lacks some. Of around 59,000 clones listed, 80% are singletons. The sequenced sample was peripheral blood. The source of these receptors is a man between 60 and 70 years old with acute or convalescent COVID-19.

The genes are TRBV7-2 and TRBJ2-3; 9 bases are shared with TRBD2. The germline gives CDR1 SGHTA, CDR2 FQGNSA. The J segment lost 5 bases and the V segment lost 3 bases, leaving 6 bases of the junction unmatched. The CDR3 totals 15 residues. This CDR3 reads CASSFRGGDGDTQYF. DNA for the CDR3: TGTGCCAGCAGCTTTCGCGGGGGGGATGGAGATACGCAGTATTTT.

The chain joins TRBV7-2 to TRBJ1-1, with 10 bases matching TRBD1. The CDR3 has 16 residues. V lost 5 bases to trimming and J lost 4 bases; unmatched junction nucleotides: 10. The germline gives CDR1 SGHTA, CDR2 FQGNSA. Here the CDR3 reads CASSPKSGTGVTEAFF. The CDR3 bases are TGTGCCAGCAGCCCTAAATCCGGGACAGGGGTCACTGAAGCTTTCTTT.

The rearrangement links TRBV5-1 to TRBJ1-5; D remains ambiguous. Trimming pared 4 bases from V and 1 base from J, leaving 12 bases between. CDR3 length: 15 amino acids. CDR1 is SGHRS, CDR2 YFSETQ, per germline. The CDR3 protein is CASSADGKSNQPQHF. The DNA for the CDR3 is TGCGCCAGCAGCGCGGACGGGAAAAGCAATCAGCCCCAGCATTTT.

The genes are TRBV28 and TRBJ1-2; TRBD1 agrees at 8 bases. The CDR3 runs 14 residues. Per germline, CDR1 MDHEN and CDR2 SYDVKM. V shed 8 bases, J shed 6 bases, and the junction held 11 bases outside the gene matches. The CDR3 loop reads CASGYVGQGNGYTF. The CDR3 coding sequence is TGTGCCAGCGGGTACGTCGGACAGGGAAATGGCTACACCTTC.

The chain couples TRBV3-1 (or the pseudogene TRBV3-2) to TRBJ2-3, with 9 bases fitting TRBD2. This CDR3 spans 17 amino acids. Germline CDR1 LGHDT, CDR2 YNNKEL (reference sequence). The ends lost 4 bases at V and 0 bases at J; junction bases unmatched: 8. The CDR3 coding sequence is TGTGCCAGCAGCCTTACTAGCGGGCGGATCAGCACAGATACGCAGTATTTT. Translation: CASSLTSGRISTDTQYF.

The chain links TRBV18 to TRBJ1-2; the D gene is possibly TRBD1 (5 bases). Germline V gives CDR1 KGHSH, CDR2 LQKENI. There are 15 residues in the CDR3. V lost 0 bases and J 6 bases, leaving 14 bases between the germline ends. The CDR3 loop reads CASSPPTGTVNGYTF. The DNA for the CDR3 is TGTGCCAGCTCACCACCGACTGGGACTGTTAATGGCTACACCTTC.

The chain recombines TRBV5-1 with TRBJ2-7; TRBD1 agrees at 9 bases. J gave up 3 bases and V 5 bases, and 9 bases lay outside the gene matches. This CDR3 is 15 amino acids long. Germline V gives CDR1 SGHRS, CDR2 YFSETQ. CDR3 sequence reads: CASSETGTGNYEQYF. CDR3 DNA sequence: TGCGCCAGCAGTGAAACCGGGACAGGGAACTACGAGCAGTACTTC.

The chain combines TRBV19 with TRBJ1-5; D is uncertain. This CDR3 contains 11 residues. CDR1 is LNHDA and CDR2 is SQIVND in the germline V gene (reference sequence). Trimming cost V 4 bases and J 11 bases, with 9 bases left between them. The CDR3 coding sequence is TGTGCCAGTAGTAGCTCGTCGGCCCAGCATTTT. Its translation: CASSSSSAQHF.

V gene TRBV30 combines with J gene TRBJ1-3, with D tentatively TRBD1 (6 bases). Germline CDR1 and CDR2: GTSNPN and SVGIG (reference sequence). CDR3 size: 13 residues. The V end was cut by 3 bases, the J end by 0 bases, with 6 bases between. The CDR3 DNA reads TGTGCCTGGAGAGGGGGCTCTGGAAACACCATATATTTT. This codes for CAWRGGSGNTIYF.